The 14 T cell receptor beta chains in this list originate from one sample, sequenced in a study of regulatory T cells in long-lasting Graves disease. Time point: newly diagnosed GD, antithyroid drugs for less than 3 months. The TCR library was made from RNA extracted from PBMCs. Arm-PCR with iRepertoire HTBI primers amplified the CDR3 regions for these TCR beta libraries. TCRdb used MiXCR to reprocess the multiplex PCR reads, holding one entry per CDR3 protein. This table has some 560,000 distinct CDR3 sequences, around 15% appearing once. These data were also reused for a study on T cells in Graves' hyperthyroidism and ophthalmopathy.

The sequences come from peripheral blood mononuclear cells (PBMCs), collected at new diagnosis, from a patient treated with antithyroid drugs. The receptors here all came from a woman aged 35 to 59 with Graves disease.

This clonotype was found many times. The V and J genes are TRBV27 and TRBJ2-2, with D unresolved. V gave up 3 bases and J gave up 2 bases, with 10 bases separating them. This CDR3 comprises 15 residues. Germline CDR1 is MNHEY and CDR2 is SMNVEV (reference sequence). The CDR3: CASSLQWGNTGELFF. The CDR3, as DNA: TGTGCCAGCAGTTTGCAATGGGGTAACACCGGGGAGCTGTTTTTT.

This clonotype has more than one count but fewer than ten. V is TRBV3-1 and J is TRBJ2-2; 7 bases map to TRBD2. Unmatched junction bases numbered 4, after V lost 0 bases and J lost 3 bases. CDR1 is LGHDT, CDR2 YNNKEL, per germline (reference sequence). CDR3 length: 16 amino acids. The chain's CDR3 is CASSQDWLADTGELFF. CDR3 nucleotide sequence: TGTGCCAGCAGCCAAGATTGGCTAGCGGACACCGGGGAGCTGTTTTTT.

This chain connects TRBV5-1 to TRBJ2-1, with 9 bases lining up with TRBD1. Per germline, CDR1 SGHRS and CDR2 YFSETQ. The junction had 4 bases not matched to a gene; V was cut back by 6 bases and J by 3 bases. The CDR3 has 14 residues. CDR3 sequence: CASTETGGYNEQFF. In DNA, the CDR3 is TGCGCCAGCACTGAGACAGGGGGCTACAATGAGCAGTTCTTC.

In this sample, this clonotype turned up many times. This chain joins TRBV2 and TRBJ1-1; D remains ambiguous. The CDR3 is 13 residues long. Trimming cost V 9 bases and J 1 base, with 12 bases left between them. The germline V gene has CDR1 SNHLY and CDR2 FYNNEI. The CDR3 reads CASIEDANTEAFF. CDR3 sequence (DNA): TGTGCCAGTATCGAGGACGCGAACACTGAAGCTTTCTTT.

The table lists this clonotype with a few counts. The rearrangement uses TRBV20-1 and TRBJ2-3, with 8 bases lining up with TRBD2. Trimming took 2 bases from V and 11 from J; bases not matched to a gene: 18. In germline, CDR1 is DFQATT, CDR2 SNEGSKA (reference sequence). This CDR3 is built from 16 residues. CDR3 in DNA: TGCAGTGCTAGAAGTGCGTCAGCGGGGGCTCCGAGTGAGCAGTATTTT. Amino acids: CSARSASAGAPSEQYF.

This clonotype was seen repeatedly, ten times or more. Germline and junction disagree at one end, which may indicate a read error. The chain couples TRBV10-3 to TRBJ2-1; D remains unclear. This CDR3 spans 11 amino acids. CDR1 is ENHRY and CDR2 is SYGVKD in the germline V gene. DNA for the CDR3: TGTGCCATCAGCGAGTGGGTTGAGCAGTTCTTC. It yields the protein CAISEWVEQFF.

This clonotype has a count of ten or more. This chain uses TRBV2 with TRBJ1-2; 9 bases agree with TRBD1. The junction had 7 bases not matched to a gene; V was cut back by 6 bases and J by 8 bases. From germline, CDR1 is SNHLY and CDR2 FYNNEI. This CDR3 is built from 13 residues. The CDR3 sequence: CASRGDRASGYTF. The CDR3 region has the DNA TGTGCCAGCAGGGGGGACAGGGCTAGCGGCTACACCTTC.

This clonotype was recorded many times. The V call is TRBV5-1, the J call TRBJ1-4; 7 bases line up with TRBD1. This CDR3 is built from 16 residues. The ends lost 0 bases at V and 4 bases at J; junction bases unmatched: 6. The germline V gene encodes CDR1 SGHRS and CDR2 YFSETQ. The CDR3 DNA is TGCGCCAGCAGCTTGGTACGCGGACAGGTTAATGAAAAACTGTTTTTT. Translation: CASSLVRGQVNEKLFF.

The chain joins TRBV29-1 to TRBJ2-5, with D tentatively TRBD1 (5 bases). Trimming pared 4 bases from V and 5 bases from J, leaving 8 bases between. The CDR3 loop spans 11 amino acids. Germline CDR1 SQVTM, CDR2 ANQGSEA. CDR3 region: CSVGQGETQYF. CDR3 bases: TGCAGCGTTGGGCAGGGCGAGACCCAGTACTTC. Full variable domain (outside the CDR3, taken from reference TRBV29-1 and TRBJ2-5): SAVISQKPSRDICQRGTSLTIQCQVDSQVTMMFWYRQQPGQSLTLIATANQGSEATYESGFVIDKFPISRPNLTFSTLTVSNMSPEDSSIYLCSVGQGETQYFGPGTRLLVL.

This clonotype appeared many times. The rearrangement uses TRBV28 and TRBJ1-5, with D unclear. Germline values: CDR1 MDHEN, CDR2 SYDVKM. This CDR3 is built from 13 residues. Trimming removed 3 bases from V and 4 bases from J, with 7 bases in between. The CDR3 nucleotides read TGTGCCAGCAGTTTCGGGATAAATCAGCCCCAGCATTTT. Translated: CASSFGINQPQHF.

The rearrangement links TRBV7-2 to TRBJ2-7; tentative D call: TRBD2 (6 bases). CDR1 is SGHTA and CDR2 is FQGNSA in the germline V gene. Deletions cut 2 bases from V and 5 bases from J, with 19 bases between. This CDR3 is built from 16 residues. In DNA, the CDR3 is TGTGCCAGCAGCTTATGGGGGAGGACTGGGCAACACGAGCAGTACTTC. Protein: CASSLWGRTGQHEQYF.

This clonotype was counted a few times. CDR3 sequence reads: CASSQGSGEDQPQHF. The CDR3 DNA reads as TGCGCCAGCAGCCAAGGATCAGGGGAGGATCAGCCCCAGCATTTT. The gene calls are TRBV4-1 and TRBJ1-5, with TRBD1 as a possible D gene (6 bases). Trimming took off 1 base at V and 5 bases at J, with 12 bases between the two ends. The CDR3 runs 15 residues. CDR1 and CDR2 (germline): MGHRA, YSYEKL.

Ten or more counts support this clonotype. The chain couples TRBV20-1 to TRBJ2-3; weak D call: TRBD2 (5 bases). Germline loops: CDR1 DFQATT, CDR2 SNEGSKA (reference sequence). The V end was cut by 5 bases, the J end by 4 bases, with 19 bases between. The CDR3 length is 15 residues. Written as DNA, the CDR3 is TGCAGTGCTCTGCCGCGTCCAGCGGAAGCAGATACGCAGTATTTT. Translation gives CSALPRPAEADTQYF.

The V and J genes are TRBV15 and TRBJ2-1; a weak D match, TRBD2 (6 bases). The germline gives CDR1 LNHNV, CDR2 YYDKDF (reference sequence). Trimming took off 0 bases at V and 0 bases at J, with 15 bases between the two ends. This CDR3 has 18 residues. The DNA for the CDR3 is TGTGCCACCAGCAGAGATCGTCAAGCCGGGGGCTCCTACAATGAGCAGTTCTTC. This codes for CATSRDRQAGGSYNEQFF.